This T cell receptor (beta chain) was identified in a study of cytomegalovirus exposure and HLA in healthy donors. Overall study results and limits: V- and J-gene trimming of TCR beta was linked (in a later analysis) to a missense DCLRE1C variant.

CDR3 length equals 13 residues. Looked up from germline, CDR1 is MNHEY and CDR2 is SVGAGI. This clone has a handful of counts. The antigen remains unidentified. One end of the junction is discordant with germline, which a read error may explain. Primers for the PCR totalled 60 Vbeta and 13 Jbeta. Data came from immunoSEQ multiplex PCR; TCRdb stores just in-frame clones and leaves some out. The sample consists of approximately 160,000 clones, approximately 71% of them appearing once. The chain uses TRBV6-5 and TRBJ2-7; 7 bases are a match to TRBD1. Sequencing input: PBMCs. This clonotype originated in a man aged 45-65 years in good health and CMV-seronegative. CDR3 region: CASSQGTAYGQYF. The CDR3 DNA reads as TGTGCCAGCAGTCAAGGGACAGCCTACGGGCAGTACTTC.